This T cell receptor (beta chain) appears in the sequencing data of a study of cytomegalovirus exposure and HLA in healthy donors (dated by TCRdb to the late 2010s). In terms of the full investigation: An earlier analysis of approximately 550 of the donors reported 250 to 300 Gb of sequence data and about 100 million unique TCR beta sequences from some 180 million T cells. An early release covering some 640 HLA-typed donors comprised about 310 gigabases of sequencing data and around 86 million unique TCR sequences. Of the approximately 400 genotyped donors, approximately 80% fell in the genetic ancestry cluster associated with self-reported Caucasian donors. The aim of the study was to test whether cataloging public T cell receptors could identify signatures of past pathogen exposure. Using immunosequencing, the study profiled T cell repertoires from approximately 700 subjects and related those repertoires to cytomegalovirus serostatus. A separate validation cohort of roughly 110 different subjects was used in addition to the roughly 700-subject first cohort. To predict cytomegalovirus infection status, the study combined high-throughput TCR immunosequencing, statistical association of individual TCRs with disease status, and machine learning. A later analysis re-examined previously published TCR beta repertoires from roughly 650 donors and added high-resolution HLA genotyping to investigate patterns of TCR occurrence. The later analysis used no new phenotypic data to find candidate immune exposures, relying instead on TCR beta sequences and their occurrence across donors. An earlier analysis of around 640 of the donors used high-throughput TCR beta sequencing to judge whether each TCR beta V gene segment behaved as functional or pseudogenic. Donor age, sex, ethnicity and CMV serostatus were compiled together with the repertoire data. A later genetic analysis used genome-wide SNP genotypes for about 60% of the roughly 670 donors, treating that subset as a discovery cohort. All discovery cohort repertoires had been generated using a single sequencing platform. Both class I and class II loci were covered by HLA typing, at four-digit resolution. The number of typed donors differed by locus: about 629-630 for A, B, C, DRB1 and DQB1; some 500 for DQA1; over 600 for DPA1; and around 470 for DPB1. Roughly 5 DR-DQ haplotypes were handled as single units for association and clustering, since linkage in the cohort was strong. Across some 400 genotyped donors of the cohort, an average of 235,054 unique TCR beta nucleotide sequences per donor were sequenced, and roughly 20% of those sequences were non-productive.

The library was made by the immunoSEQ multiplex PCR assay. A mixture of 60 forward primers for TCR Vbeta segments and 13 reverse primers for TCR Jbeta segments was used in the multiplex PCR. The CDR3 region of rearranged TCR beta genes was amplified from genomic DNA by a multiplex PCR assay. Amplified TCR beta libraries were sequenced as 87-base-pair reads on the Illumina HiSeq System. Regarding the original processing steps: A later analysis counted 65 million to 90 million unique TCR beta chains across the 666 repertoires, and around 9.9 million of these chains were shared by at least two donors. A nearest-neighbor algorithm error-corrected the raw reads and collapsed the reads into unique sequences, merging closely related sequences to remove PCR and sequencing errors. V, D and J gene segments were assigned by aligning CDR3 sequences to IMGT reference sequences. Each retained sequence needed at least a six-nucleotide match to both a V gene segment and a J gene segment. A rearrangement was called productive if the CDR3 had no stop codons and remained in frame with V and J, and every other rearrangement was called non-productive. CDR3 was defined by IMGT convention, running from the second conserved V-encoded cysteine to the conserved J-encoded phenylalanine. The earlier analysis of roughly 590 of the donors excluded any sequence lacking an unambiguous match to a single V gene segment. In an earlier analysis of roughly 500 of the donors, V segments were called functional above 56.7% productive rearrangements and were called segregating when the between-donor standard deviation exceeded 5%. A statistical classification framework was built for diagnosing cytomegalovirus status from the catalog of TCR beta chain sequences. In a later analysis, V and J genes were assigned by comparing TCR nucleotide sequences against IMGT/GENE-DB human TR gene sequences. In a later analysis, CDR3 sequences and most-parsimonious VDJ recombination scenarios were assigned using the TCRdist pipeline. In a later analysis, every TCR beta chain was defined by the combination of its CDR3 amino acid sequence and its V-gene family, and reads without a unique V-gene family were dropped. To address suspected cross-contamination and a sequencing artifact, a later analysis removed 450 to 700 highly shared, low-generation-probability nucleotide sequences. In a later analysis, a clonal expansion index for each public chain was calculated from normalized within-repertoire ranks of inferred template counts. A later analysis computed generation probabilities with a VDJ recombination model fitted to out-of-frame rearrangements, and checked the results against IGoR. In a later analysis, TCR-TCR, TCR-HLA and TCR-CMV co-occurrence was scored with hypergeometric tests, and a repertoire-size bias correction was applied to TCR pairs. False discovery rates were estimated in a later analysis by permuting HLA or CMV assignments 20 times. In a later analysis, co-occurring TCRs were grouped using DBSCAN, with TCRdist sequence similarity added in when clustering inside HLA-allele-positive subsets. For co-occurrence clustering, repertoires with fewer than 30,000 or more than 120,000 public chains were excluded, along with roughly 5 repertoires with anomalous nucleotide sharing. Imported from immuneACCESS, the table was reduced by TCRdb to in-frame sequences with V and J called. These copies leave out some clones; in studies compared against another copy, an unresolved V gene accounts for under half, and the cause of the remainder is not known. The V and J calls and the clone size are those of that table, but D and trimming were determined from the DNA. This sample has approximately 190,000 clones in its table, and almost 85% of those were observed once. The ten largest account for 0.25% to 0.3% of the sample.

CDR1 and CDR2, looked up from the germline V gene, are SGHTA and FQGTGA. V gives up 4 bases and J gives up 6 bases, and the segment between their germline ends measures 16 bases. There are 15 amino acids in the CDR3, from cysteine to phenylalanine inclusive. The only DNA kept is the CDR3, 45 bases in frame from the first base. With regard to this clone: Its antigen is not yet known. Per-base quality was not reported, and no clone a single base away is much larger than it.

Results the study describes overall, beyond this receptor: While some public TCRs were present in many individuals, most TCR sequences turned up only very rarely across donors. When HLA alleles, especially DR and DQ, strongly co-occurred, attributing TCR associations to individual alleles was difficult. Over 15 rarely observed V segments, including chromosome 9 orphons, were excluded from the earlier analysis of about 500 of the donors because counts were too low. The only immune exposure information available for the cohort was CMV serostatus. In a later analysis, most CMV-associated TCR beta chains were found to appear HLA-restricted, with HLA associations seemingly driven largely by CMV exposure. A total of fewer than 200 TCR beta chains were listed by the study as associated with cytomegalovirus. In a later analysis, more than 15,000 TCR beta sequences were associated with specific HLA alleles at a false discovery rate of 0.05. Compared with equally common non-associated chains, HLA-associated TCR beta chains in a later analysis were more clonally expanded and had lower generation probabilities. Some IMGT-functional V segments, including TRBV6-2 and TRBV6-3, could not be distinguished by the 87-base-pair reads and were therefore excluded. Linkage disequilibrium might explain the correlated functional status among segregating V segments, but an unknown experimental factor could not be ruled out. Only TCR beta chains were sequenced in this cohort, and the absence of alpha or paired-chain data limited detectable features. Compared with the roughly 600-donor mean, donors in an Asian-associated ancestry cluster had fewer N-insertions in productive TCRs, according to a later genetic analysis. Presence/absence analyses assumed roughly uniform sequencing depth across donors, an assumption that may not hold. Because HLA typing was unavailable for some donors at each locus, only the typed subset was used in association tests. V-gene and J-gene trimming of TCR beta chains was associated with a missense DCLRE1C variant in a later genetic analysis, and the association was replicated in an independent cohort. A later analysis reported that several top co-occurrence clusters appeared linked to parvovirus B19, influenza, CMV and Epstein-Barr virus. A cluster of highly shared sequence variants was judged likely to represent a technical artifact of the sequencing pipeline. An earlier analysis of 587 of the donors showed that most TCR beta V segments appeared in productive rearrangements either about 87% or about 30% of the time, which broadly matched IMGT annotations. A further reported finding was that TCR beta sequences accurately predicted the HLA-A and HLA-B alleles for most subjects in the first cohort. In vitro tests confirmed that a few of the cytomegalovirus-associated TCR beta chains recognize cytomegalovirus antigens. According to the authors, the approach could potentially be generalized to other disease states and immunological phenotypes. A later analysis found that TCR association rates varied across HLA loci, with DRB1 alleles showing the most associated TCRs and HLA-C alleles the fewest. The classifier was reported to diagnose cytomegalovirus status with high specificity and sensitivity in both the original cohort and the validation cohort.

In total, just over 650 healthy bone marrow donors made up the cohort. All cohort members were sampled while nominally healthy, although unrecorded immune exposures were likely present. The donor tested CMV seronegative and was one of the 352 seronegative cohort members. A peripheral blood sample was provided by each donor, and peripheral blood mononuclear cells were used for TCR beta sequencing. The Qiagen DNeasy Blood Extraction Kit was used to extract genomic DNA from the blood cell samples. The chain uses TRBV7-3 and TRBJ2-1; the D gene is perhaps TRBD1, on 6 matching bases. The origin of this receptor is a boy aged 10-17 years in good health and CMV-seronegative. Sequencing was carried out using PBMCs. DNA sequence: TGTGCCAGCAGCTCCAGGGGCTTCCTCCCCAATGAGCAGTTCTTC. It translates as CASSSRGFLPNEQFF.